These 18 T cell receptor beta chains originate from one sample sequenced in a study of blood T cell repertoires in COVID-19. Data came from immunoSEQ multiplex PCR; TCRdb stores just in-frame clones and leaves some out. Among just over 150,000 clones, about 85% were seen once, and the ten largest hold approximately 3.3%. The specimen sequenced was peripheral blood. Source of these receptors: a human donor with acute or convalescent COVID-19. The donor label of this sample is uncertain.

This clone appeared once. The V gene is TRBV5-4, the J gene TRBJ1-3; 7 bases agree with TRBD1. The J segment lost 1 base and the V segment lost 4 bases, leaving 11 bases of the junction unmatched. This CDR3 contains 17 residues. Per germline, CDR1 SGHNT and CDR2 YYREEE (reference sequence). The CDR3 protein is CASSMKTGASSGNTIYF. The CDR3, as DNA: TGTGCCAGCAGCATGAAAACAGGGGCCTCTTCTGGAAACACCATATATTTT. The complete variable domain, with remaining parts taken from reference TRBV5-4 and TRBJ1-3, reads ETGVTQSPTHLIKTRGQQVTLRCSSQSGHNTVSWYQQALGQGPQFIFQYYREEENGRGNFPPRFSGLQFPNYSSELNVNALELDDSALYLCASSMKTGASSGNTIYFGEGSWLTVV.

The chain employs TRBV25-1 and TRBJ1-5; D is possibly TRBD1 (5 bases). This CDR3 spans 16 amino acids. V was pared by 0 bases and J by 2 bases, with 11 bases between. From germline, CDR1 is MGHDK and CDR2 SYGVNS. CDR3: CASSEYRGSCNQPQHF. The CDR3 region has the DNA TGTGCCAGCAGTGAATATCGGGGGAGCTGCAATCAGCCCCAGCATTTT.

CDR3 sequence: CASSIKDRGRSYEQYF. CDR3 nucleotide sequence: TGTGCCAGTAGTATAAAAGACAGGGGAAGATCCTACGAGCAGTACTTC. The genes are TRBV19 and TRBJ2-7, with 8 bases that match TRBD1. Germline V gives CDR1 LNHDA, CDR2 SQIVND (reference sequence). The ends lost 2 bases at V and 1 base at J; junction bases unmatched: 7. The CDR3 totals 16 residues.

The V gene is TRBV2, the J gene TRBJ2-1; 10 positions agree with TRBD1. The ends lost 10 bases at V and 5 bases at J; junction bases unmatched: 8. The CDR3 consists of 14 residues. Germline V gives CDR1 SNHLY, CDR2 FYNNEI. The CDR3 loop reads CATNRQGAHNEQFF. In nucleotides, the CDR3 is TGTGCCACTAACCGACAGGGGGCGCACAATGAGCAGTTCTTC.

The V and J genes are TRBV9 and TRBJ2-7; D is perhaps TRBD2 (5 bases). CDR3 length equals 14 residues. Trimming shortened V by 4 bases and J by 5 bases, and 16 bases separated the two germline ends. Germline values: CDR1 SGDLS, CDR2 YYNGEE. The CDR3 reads CASSPSGDNHEQYF. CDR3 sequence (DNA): TGTGCCAGCAGCCCGAGCGGTGACAACCACGAGCAGTACTTC.

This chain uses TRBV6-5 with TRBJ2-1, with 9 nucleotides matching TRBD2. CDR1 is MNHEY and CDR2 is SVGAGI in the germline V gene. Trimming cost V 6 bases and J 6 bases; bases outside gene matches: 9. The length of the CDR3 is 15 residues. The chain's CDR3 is CASRRSGGTINEQFF. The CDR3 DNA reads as TGTGCCAGCAGACGGAGCGGGGGGACAATCAATGAGCAGTTCTTC.

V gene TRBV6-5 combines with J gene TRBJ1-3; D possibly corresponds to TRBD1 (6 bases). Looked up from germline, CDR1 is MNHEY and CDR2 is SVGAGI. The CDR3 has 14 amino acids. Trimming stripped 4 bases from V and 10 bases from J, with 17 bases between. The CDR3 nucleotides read TGTGCCAGCAGTTTACAGGGAACCCGAGGAACCATATATTTT. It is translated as CASSLQGTRGTIYF.

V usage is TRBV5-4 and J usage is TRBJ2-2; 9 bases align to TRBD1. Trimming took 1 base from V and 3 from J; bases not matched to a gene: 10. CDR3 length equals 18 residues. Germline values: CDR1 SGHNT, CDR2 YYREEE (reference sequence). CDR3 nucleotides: TGTGCCAGCAGCTTGAGCGACCGGTGGGACAGGGACACCGGGGAGCTGTTTTTT. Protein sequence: CASSLSDRWDRDTGELFF.

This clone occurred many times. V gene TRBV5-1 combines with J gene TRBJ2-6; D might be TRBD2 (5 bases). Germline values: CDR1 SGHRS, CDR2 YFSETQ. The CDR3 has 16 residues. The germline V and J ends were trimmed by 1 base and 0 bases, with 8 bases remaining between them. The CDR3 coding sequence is TGCGCCAGCAGCTTGACGGGAACCTCTGGGGCCAACGTCCTGACTTTC. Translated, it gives CASSLTGTSGANVLTF.

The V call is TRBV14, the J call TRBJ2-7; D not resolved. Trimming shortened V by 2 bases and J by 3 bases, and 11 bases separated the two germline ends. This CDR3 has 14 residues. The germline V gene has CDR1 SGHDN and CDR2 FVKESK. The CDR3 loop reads CASSQSRINYEQYF. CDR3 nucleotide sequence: TGTGCCAGCAGCCAATCCAGGATAAACTACGAGCAGTACTTC.

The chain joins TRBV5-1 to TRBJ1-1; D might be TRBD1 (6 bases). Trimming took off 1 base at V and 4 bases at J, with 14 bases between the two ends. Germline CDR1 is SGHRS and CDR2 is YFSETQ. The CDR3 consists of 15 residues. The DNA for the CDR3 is TGCGCCAGCAGCTTGAGGCAGGGGTTGGTCACTGAAGCTTTCTTT. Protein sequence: CASSLRQGLVTEAFF.

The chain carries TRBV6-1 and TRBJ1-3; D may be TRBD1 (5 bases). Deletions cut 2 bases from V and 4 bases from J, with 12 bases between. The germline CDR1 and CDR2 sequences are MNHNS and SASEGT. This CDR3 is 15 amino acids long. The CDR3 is CASSEPGQGGNTIYF. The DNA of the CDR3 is TGTGCCAGCAGTGAACCCGGGCAGGGAGGAAACACCATATATTTT.

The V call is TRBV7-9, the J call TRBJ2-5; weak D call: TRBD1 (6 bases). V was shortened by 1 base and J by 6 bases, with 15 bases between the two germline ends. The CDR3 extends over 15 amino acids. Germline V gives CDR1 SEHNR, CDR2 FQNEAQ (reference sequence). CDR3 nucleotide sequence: TGTGCCAGCAGCTTAGGTGGCAGGGGAGCCAAGACCCAGTACTTC. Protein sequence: CASSLGGRGAKTQYF.

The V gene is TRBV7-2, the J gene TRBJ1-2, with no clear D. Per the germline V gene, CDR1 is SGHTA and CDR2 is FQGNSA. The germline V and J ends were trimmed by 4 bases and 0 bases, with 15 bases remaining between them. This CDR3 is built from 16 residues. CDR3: CASSSGEGPPNYGYTF. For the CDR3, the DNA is TGTGCCAGCAGCTCGGGAGAGGGTCCTCCTAACTATGGCTACACCTTC.

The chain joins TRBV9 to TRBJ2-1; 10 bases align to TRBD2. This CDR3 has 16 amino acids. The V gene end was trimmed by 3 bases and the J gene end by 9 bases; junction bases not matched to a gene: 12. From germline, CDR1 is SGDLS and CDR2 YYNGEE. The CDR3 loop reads CASSARGLAVASEQFF. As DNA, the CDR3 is TGTGCCAGCAGCGCCCGAGGACTAGCGGTGGCCAGTGAGCAGTTCTTC.

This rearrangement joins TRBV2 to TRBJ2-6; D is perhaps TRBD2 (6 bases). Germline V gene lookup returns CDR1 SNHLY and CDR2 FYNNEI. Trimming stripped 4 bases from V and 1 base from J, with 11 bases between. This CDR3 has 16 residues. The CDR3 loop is CASSGGGGSGANVLTF. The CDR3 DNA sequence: TGTGCCAGCAGTGGCGGTGGGGGGTCTGGGGCCAACGTCCTGACTTTC.

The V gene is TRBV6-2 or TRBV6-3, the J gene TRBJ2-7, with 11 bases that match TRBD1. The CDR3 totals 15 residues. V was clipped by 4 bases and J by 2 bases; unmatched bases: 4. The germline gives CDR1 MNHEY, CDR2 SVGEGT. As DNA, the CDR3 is TGTGCCAGCAGTTCTCCGGGACAGGGGGCCTACGAGCAGTACTTC. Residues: CASSSPGQGAYEQYF.

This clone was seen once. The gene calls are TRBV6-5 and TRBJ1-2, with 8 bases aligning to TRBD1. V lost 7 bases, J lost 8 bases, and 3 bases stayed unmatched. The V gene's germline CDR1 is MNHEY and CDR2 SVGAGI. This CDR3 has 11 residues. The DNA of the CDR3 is TGTGCCAGCACCGGGACAGGCGGCTACACCTTC. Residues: CASTGTGGYTF.